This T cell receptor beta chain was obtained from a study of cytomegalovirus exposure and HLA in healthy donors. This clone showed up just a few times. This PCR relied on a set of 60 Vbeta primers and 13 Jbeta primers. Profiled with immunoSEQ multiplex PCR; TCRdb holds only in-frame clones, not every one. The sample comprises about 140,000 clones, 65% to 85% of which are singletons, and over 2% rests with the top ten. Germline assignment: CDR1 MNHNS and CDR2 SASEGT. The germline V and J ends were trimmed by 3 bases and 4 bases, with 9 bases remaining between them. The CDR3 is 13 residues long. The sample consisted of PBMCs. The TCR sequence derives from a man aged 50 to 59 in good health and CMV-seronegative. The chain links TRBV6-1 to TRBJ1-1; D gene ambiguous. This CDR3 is CASSESLSTEAFF. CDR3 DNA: TGTGCCAGCAGTGAGAGTTTGAGCACTGAAGCTTTCTTT.